The entry below gives a single TCR beta chain sequence along with its context. Clones were sequenced by immunoSEQ multiplex PCR, and TCRdb holds only the in-frame ones, with some missing. The sample lists about 49,000 clones, around 94% occurring once. Trimming stripped 5 bases from V and 3 bases from J, with 17 bases between. The CDR3 is 15 residues long. Per germline, CDR1 WNHNN and CDR2 SYGVQD (reference sequence). The data stem from a study of T cell changes during pregnancy in multiple sclerosis. This receptor was obtained from a female donor with multiple sclerosis, enrolled in a pregnancy study. The V and J genes are TRBV10-1 and TRBJ2-7, with a tentative D call TRBD1 (6 bases). The specimen was CD8+ T cells from peripheral blood mononuclear cells, collected before pregnancy. CDR3 protein: CASSTDRSFYYEQYF. The CDR3 bases are TGCGCCAGCAGTACCGACAGGAGCTTTTACTACGAGCAGTACTTC.